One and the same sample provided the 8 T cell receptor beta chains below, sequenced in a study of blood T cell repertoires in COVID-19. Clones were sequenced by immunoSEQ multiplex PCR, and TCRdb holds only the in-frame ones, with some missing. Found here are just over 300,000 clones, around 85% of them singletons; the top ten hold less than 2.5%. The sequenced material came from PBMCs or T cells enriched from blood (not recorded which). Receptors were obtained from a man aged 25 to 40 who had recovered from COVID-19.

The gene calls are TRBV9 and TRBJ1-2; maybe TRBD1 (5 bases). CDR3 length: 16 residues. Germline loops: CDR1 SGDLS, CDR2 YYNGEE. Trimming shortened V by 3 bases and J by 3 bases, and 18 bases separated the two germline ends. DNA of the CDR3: TGTGCCAGCAGCGCTTCGCCAGGGCCAGACCACTATGGCTACACCTTC. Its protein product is CASSASPGPDHYGYTF.

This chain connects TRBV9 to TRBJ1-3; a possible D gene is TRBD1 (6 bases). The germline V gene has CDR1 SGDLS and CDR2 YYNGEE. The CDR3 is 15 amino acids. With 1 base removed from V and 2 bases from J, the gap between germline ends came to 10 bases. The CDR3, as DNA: TGTGCCAGCAGCGTATCAGGGGACACTGGAAACACCATATATTTT. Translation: CASSVSGDTGNTIYF.

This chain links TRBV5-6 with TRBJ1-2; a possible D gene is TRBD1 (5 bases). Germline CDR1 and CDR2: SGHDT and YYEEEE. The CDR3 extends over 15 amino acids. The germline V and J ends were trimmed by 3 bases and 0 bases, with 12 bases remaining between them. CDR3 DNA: TGTGCCAGCAGCTCCCGAGTGACAGCTAACTATGGCTACACCTTC. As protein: CASSSRVTANYGYTF.

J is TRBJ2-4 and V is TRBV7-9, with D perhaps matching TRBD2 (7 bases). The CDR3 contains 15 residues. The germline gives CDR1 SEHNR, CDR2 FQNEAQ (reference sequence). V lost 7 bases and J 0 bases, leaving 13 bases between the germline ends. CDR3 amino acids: CASTVRGAAKNIQYF. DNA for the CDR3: TGTGCCAGCACCGTACGGGGGGCAGCCAAAAACATTCAGTACTTC.

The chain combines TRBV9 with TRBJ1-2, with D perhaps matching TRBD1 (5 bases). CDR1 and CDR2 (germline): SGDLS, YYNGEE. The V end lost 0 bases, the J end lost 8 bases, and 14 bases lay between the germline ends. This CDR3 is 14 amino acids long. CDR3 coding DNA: TGTGCCAGCAGCGTAGATGGTTGGGGGGACGGCTACACCTTC. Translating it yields CASSVDGWGDGYTF.

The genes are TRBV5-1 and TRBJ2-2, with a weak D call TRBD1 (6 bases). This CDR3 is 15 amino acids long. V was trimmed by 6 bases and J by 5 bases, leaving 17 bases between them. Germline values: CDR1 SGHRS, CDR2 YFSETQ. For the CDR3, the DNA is TGCGCCAGCACGCTGACAGGCGACCGTACCGGGGAGCTGTTTTTT. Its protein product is CASTLTGDRTGELFF.

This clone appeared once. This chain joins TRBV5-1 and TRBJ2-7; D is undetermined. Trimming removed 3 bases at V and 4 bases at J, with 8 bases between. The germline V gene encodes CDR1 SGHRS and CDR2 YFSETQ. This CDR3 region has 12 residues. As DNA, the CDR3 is TGCGCCAGCAGCTCCTCCGGGTACGAGCAGTACTTC. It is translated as CASSSSGYEQYF. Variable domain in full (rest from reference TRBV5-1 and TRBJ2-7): KAGVTQTPRYLIKTRGQQVTLSCSPISGHRSVSWYQQTPGQGLQFLFEYFSETQRNKGNFPGRFSGRQFSNSRSEMNVSTLELGDSALYLCASSSSGYEQYFGPGTRLTVT.

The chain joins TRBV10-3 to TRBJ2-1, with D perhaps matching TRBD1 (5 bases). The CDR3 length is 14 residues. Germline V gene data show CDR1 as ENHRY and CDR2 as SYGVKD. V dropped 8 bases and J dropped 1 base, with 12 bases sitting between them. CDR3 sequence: CAIRPGLSYNEQFF. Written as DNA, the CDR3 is TGTGCCATCCGTCCAGGGTTGTCCTACAATGAGCAGTTCTTC.